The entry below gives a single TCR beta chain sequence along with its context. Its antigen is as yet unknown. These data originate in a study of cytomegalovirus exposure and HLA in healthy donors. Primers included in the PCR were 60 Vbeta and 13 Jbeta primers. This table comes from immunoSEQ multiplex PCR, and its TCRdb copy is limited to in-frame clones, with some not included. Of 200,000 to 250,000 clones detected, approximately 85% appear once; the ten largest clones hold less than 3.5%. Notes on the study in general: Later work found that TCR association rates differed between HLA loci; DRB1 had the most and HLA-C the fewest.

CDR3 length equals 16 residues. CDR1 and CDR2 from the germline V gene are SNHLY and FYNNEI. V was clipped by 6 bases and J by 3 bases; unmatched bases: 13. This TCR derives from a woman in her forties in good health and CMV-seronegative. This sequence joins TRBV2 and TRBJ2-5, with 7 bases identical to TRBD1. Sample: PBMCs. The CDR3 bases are TGTGCCAGCAGGGGCCCGGTCGACAGGGTCGAAGAGACCCAGTACTTC. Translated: CASRGPVDRVEETQYF.